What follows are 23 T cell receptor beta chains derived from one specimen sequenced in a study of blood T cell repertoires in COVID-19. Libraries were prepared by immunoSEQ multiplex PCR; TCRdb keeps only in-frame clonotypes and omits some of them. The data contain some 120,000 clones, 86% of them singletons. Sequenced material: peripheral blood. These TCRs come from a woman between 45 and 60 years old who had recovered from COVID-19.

CDR3 amino acids: CASSPKLQGFEAFF. The CDR3 DNA follows: TGTGCCAGCAGCCCCAAATTACAGGGGTTTGAAGCTTTCTTT. The chain uses TRBV7-9 and TRBJ1-1; the match to TRBD1 covers 7 bases. V was clipped by 5 bases and J by 7 bases; unmatched bases: 10. The germline CDR1 and CDR2 sequences are SEHNR and FQNEAQ (reference sequence). The CDR3 covers 14 residues.

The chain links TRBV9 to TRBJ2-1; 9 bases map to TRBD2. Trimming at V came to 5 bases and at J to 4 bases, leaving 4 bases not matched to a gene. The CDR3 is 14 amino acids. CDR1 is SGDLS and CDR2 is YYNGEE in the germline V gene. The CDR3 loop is CASSPGLAYNEQFF. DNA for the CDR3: TGTGCCAGCAGTCCGGGACTAGCTTACAATGAGCAGTTCTTC.

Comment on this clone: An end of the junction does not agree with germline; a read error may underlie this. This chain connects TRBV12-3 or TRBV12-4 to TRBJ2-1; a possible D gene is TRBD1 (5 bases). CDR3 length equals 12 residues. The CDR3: CASRFRLGRVVF. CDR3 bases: TGTGCCAGCAGATTCCGCCTGGGCAGGGTGGTCTTC.

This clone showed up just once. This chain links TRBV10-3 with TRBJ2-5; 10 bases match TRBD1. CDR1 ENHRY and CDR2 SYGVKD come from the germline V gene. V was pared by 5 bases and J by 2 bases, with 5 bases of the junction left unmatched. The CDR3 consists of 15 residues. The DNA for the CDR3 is TGTGCCATCAGTAGGGACAGGGGAGGTCAAGAGACCCAGTACTTC. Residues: CAISRDRGGQETQYF.

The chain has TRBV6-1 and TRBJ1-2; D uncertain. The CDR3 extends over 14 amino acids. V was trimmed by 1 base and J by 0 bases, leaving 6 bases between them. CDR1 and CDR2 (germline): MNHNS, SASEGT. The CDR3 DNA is TGTGCCAGCAGTGAAGGCGGAGCTAACTATGGCTACACCTTC. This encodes CASSEGGANYGYTF.

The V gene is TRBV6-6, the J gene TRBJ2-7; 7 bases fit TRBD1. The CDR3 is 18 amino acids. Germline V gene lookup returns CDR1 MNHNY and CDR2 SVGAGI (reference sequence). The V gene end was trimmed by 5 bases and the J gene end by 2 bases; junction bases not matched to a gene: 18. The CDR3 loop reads CASSRTGRLKNAPYEQYF. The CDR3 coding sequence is TGTGCCAGCAGTCGGACAGGTCGACTTAAGAACGCCCCCTACGAGCAGTACTTC.

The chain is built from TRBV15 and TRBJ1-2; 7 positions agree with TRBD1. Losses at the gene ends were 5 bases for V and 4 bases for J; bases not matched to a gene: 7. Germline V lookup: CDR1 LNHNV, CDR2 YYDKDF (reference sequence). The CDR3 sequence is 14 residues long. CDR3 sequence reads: CATSETGKGYGYTF. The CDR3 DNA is TGTGCCACCAGCGAGACAGGGAAGGGCTATGGCTACACCTTC. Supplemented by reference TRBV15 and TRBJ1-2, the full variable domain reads DAMVIQNPRYQVTQFGKPVTLSCSQTLNHNVMYWYQQKSSQAPKLLFHYYDKDFNNEADTPDNFQSRRPNTSFCFLDIRSPGLGDTAMYLCATSETGKGYGYTFGSGTRLTVV.

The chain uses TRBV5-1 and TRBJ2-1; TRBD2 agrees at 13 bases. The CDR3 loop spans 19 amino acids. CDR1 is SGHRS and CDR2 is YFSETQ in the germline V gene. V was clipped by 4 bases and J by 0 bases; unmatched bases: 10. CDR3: CASSRKTSGGLSSYNEQFF. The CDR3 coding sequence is TGCGCCAGCAGCCGTAAGACTAGCGGGGGGCTAAGCTCCTACAATGAGCAGTTCTTC.

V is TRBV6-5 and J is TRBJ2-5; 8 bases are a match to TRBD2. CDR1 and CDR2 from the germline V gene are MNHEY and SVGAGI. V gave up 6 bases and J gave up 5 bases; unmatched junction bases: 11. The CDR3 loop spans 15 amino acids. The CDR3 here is CASRSAGGLGETQYF. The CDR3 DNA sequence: TGTGCCAGCAGGTCTGCGGGGGGTCTCGGGGAGACCCAGTACTTC.

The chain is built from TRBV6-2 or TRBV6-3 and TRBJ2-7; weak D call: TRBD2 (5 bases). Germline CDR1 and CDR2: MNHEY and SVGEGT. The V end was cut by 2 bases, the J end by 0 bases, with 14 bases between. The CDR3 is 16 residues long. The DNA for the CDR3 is TGTGCCAGCAGTTACCCCCGGACTGTCTCCTCCTACGAGCAGTACTTC. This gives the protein CASSYPRTVSSYEQYF.

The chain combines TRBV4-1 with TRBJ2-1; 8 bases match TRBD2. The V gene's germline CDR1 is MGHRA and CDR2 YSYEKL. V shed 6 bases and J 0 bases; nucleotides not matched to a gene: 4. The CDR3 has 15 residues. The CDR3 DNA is TGCGCCAGCAGGACTAGCGTACGCTCCTACAATGAGCAGTTCTTC. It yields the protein CASRTSVRSYNEQFF.

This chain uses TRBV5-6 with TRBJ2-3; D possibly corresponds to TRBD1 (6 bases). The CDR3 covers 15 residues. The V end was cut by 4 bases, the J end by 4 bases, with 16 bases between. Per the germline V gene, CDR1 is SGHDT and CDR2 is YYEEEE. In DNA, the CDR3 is TGTGCCAGCAGCACATTACAGGGAAGGGCAGATACGCAGTATTTT. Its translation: CASSTLQGRADTQYF.

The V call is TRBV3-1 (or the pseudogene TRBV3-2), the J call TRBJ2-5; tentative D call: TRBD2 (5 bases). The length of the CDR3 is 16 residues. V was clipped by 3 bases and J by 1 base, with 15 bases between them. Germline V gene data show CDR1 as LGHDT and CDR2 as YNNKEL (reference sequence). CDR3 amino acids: CASSQTPGTVQETQYF. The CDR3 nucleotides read TGTGCCAGCAGCCAGACCCCGGGAACAGTCCAAGAGACCCAGTACTTC.

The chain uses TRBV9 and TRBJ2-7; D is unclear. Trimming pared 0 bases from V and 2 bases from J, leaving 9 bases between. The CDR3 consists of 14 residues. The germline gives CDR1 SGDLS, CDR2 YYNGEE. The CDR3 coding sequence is TGTGCCAGCAGCGTAGCAGACAACCCCTACGAGCAGTACTTC. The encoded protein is CASSVADNPYEQYF.

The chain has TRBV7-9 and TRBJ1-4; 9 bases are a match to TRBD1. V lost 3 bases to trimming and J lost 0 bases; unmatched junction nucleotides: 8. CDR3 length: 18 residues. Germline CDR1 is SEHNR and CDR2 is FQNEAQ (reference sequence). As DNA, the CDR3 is TGTGCCAGCAGCTTCCGACAGGGGGGTACCACAACTAATGAAAAACTGTTTTTT. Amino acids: CASSFRQGGTTTNEKLFF.

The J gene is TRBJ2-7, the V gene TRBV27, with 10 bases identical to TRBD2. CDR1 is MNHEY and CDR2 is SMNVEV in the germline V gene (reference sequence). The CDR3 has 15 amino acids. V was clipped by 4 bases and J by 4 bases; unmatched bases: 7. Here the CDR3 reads CASSYERGGQYEQYF. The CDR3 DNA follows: TGTGCCAGCAGTTATGAGCGGGGGGGCCAGTACGAGCAGTACTTC.

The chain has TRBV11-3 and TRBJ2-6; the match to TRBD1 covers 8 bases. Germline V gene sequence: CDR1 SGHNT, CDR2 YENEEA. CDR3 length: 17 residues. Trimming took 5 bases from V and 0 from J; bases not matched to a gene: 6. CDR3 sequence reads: CASSITTGGSGANVLTF. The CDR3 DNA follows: TGTGCCAGCAGCATAACCACAGGGGGCTCTGGGGCCAACGTCCTGACTTTC.

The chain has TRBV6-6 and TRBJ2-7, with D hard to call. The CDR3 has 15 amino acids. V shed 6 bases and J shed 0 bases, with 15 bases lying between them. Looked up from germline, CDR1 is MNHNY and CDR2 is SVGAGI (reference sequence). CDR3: CASSPRWSNSYEQYF. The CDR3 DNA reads TGTGCCAGCAGCCCCCGGTGGAGTAACTCCTACGAGCAGTACTTC.

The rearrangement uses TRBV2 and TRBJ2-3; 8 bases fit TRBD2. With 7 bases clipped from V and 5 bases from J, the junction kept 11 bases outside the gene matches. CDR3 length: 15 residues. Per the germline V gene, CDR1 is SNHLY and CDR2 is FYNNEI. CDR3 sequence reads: CASKAGASNRDTQYF. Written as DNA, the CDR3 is TGTGCCAGCAAAGCGGGAGCAAGTAATCGAGATACGCAGTATTTT.

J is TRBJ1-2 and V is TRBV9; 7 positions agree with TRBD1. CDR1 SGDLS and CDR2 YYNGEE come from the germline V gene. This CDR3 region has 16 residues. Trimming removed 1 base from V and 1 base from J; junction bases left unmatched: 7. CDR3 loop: CASSVSDRAFNYGYTF. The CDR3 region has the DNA TGTGCCAGCAGCGTAAGTGACAGGGCTTTTAACTATGGCTACACCTTC.

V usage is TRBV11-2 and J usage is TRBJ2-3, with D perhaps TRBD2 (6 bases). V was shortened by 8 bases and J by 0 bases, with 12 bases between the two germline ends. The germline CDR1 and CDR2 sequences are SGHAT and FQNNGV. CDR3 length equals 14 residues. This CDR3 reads CASVWGVSTDTQYF. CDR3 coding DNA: TGTGCCAGCGTTTGGGGGGTTAGCACAGATACGCAGTATTTT.

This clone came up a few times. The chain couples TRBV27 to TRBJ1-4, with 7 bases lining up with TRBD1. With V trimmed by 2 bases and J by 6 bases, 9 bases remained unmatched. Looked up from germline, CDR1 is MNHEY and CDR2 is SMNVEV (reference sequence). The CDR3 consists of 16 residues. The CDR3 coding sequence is TGTGCCAGCAGTTTAGCAGGGGGAGTAGTTGATGAAAAACTGTTTTTT. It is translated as CASSLAGGVVDEKLFF.

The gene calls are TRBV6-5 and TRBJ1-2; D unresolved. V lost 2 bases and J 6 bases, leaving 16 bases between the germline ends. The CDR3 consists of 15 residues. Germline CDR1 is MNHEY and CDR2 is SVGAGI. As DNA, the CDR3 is TGTGCCAGCAGTTACCGATACGAGACTGGTAATGGCTACACCTTC. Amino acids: CASSYRYETGNGYTF.